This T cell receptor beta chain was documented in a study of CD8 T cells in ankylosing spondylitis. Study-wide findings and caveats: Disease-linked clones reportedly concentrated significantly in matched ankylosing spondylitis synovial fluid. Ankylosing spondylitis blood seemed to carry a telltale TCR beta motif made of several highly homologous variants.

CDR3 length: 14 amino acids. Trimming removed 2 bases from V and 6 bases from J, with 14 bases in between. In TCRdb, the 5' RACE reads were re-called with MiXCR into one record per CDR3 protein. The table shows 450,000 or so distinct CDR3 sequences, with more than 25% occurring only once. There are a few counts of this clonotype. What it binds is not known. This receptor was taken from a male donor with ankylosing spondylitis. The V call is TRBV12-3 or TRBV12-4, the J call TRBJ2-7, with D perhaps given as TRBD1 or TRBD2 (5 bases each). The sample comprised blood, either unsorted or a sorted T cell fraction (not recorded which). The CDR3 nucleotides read TGTGCCAGCAGTTTACAGGGACCGATTATCGAGCAGTACTTC. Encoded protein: CASSLQGPIIEQYF.